This section outlines one T cell receptor (beta chain) sequence together with its context. Its antigen is unknown. Time point: week 5, during vaccination. Alongside topical imiquimod, each dose of vaccine comprised 300 ug of mutant IDH1 20-mer peptide. CDR1 and CDR2 from the germline V gene are GTSNPN and SVGIG (reference sequence). The CDR3 covers 13 residues. V dropped 8 bases and J dropped 5 bases, with 16 bases sitting between them. This sample was included in a study of a mutant IDH1 vaccine in newly diagnosed glioma. Study background: Treated patients comprised approximately 60% males and around 40% females, mean age about 44 years. Pretreatment consisted of radiotherapy, temozolomide, or both, with most receiving both. Study conclusions and caveats: The vaccine induced immune responses, and these occurred in more than 80% of patients.

The method was immunoSEQ multiplex PCR; TCRdb's version includes in-frame clones alone and lacks a portion of them. Of 25,000 to 35,000 clones in the sample, roughly 90% were seen once. This chain uses TRBV30 with TRBJ1-5; a weak D match, TRBD1 (6 bases). This receptor was identified in a man aged 18 to 30 with glioma. The sequences come from PBMCs, collected from a glioma patient whose treatment included an IDH1 peptide vaccine. The CDR3 here is CAAAGGWDQPQHF. CDR3 DNA sequence: TGTGCCGCCGCGGGGGGCTGGGATCAGCCCCAGCATTTT. Based on the CDR3 plus reference TRBV30 and TRBJ1-5, the full variable domain is SQTIHQWPATLVQPVGSPLSLECTVEGTSNPNLYWYRQAAGRGLQLLFYSVGIGQISSEVPQNLSASRPQDRQFILSSKKLLLSDSGFYLCAAAGGWDQPQHFGDGTRLSIL.